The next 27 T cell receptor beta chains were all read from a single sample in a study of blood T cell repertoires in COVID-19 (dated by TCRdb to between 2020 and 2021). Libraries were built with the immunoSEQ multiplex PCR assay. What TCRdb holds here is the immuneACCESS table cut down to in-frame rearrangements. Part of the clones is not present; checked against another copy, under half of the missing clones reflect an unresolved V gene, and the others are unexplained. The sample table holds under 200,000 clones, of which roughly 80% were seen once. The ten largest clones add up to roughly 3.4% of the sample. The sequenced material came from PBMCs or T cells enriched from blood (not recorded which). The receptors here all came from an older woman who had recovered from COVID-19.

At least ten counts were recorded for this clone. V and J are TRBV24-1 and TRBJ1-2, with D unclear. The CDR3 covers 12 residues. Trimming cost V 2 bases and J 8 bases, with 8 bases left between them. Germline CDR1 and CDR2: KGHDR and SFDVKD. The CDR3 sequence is CATSDSERGYTF. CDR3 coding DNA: TGTGCCACCAGTGATTCGGAGCGGGGCTACACCTTC.

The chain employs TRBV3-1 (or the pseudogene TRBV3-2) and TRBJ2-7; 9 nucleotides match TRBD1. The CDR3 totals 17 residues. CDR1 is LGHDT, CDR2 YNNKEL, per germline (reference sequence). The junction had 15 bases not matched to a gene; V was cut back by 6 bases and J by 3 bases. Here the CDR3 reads CASSRQVGQGSVYEQYF. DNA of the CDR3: TGTGCCAGCAGTCGACAAGTAGGACAGGGGTCAGTCTACGAGCAGTACTTC.

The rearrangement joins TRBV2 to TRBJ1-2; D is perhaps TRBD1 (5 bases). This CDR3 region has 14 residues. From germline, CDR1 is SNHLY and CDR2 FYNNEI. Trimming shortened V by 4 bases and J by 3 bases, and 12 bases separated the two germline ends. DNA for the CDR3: TGTGCCAGCAGTGTTTCCCGGGGGTACTATGGCTACACCTTC. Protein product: CASSVSRGYYGYTF.

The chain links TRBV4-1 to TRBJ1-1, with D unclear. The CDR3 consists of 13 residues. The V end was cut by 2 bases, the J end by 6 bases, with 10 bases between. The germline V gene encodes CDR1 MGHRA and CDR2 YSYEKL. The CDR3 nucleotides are TGCGCCAGCAGCCAATTGTTGGGAGCTGAAGCTTTCTTT. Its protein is CASSQLLGAEAFF.

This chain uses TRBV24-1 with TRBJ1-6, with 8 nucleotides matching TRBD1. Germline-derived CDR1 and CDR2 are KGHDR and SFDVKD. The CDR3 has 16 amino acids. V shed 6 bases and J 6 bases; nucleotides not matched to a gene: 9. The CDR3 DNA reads TGTGCCACCAGTCCCGGTCCTGGGACAGGTAATTCACCCCTCCACTTT. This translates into CATSPGPGTGNSPLHF.

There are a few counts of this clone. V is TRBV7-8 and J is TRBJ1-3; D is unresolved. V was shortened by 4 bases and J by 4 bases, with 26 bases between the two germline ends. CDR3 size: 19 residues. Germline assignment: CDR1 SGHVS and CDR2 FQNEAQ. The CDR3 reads CASSSLTDPRSTPGNTIYF. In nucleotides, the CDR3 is TGTGCCAGCAGCTCACTTACCGATCCAAGATCAACCCCCGGAAACACCATATATTTT.

In DNA, the CDR3 is TGCGCCAGCAGCCCCGGGACAGGGACCACCCGCACAGATACGCAGTATTTT. This encodes CASSPGTGTTRTDTQYF. This rearrangement joins TRBV4-1 to TRBJ2-3; 9 positions match TRBD1. J gave up 1 base and V 4 bases, and 9 bases lay outside the gene matches. The CDR3 contains 17 residues. The germline CDR1 and CDR2 sequences are MGHRA and YSYEKL.

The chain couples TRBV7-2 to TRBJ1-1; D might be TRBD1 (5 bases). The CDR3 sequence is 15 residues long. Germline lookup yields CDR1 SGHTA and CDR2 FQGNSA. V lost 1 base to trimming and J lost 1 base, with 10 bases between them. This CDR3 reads CASSLDLRANTEAFF. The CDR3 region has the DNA TGTGCCAGCAGCTTAGATCTCAGGGCGAACACTGAAGCTTTCTTT.

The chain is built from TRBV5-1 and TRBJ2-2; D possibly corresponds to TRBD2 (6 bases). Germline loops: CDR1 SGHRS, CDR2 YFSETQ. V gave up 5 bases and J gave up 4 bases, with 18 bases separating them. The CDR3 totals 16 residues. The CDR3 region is CASSRLRDGGTGELFF. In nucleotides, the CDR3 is TGCGCCAGCAGTCGCTTGCGGGACGGCGGCACCGGGGAGCTGTTTTTT.

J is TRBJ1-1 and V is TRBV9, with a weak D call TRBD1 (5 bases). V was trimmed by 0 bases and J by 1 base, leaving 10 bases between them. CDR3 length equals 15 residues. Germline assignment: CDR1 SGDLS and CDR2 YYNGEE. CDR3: CASSVVTGQNTEAFF. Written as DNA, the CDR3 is TGTGCCAGCAGCGTAGTAACTGGACAGAACACTGAAGCTTTCTTT.

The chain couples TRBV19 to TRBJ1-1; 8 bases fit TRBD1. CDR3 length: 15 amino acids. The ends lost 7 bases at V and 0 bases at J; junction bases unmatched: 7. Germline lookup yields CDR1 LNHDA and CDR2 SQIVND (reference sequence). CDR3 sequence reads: CASIGDRGMNTEAFF. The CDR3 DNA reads TGTGCCAGTATCGGAGACAGGGGTATGAACACTGAAGCTTTCTTT.

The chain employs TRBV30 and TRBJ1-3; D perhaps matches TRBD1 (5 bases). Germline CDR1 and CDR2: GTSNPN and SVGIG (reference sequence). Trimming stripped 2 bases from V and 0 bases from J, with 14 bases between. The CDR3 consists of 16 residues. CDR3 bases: TGTGCCTGGAGTTCGCGGGGGATTAGCTCTGGAAACACCATATATTTT. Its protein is CAWSSRGISSGNTIYF.

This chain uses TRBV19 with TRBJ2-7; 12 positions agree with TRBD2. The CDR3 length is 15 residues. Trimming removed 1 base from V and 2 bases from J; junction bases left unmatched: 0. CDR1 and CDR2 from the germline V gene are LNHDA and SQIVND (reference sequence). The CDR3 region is CASSIGTSGAYEQYF. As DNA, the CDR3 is TGTGCCAGTAGTATAGGGACTAGCGGGGCCTACGAGCAGTACTTC.

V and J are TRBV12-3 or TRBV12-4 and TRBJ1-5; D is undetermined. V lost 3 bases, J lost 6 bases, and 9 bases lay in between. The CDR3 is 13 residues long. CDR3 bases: TGTGCCAGCAGTTTCCGGGAAGGTCAGCCCCAGCATTTT. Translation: CASSFREGQPQHF.

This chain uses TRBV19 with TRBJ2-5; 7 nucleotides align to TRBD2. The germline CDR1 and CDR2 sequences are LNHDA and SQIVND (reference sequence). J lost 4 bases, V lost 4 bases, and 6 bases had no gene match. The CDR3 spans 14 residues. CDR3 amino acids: CASSRPAGVETQYF. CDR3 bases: TGTGCCAGTAGTAGACCCGCGGGGGTAGAGACCCAGTACTTC.

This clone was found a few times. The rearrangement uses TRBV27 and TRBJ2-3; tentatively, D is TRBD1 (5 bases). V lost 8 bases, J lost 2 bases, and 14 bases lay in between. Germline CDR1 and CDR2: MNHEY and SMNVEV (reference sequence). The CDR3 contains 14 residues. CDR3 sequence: CASRRQGSTDTQYF. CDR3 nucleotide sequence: TGTGCCAGCCGCCGGCAGGGTTCCACAGATACGCAGTATTTT.

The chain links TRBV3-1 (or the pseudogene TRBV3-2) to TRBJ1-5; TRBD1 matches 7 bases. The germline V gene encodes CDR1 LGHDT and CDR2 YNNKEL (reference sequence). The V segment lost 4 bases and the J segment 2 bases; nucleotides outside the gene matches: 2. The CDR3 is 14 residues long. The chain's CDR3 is CASSLGTGNQPQHF. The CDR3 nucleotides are TGTGCCAGCAGCCTGGGGACAGGCAATCAGCCCCAGCATTTT.

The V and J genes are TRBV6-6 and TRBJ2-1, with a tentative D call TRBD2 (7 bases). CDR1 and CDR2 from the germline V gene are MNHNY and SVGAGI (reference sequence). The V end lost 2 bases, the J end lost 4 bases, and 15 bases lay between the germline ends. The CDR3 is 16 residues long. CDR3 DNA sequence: TGTGCCAGCAGTTACGGGGGGGCCCAGAAGTACAATGAGCAGTTCTTC. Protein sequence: CASSYGGAQKYNEQFF.

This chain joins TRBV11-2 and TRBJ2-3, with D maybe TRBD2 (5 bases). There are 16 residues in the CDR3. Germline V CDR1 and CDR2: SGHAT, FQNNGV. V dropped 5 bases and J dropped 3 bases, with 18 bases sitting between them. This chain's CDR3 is CASSPRVTGLTDTQYF. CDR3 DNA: TGTGCCAGCAGCCCCCGAGTGACGGGGTTAACAGATACGCAGTATTTT.

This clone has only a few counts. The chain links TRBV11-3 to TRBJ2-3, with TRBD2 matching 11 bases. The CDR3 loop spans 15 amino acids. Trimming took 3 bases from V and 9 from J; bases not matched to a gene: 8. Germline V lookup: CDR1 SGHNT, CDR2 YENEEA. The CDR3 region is CASSFGSGGALTQYF. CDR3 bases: TGTGCCAGCAGCTTCGGTAGCGGGGGGGCCCTAACGCAGTATTTT.

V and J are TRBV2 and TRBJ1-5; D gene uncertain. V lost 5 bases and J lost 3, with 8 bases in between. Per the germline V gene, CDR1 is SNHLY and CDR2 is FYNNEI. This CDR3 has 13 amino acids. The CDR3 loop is CASSQVTNQPQHF. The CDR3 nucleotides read TGTGCCAGCAGTCAGGTTACCAATCAGCCCCAGCATTTT. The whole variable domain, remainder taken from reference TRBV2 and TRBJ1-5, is EPEVTQTPSHQVTQMGQEVILRCVPISNHLYFYWYRQILGQKVEFLVSFYNNEISEKSEIFDDQFSVERPDGSNFTLKIRSTKLEDSAMYFCASSQVTNQPQHFGDGTRLSIL.

CDR3 bases: TGTGCCACCAGTTCTACAGGAGCTAACTATGGCTACACCTTC. It encodes CATSSTGANYGYTF. V is TRBV15 and J is TRBJ1-2; D possibly corresponds to TRBD1 (5 bases). Germline V gene lookup returns CDR1 LNHNV and CDR2 YYDKDF (reference sequence). V gave up 6 bases and J gave up 0 bases, with 11 bases separating them. The CDR3 runs 14 residues.

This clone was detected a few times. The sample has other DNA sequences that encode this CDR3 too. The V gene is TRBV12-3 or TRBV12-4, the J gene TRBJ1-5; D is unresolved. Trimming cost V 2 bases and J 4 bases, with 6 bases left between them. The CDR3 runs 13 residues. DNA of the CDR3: TGTGCCAGCAGTTTATCCCAAAATCAGCCCCAGCATTTT. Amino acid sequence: CASSLSQNQPQHF.

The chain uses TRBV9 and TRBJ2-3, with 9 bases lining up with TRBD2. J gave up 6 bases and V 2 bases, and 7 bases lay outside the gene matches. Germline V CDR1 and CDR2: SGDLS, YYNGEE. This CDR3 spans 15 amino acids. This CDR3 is CASSVVAGVGDTQYF. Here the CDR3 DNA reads TGTGCCAGCAGCGTCGTAGCGGGGGTGGGGGATACGCAGTATTTT.

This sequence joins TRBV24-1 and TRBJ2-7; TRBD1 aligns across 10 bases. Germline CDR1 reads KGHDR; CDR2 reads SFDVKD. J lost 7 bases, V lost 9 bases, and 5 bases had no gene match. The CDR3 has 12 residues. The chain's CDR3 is CATGTGVGEQYF. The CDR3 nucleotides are TGTGCCACCGGGACAGGGGTTGGGGAGCAGTACTTC.

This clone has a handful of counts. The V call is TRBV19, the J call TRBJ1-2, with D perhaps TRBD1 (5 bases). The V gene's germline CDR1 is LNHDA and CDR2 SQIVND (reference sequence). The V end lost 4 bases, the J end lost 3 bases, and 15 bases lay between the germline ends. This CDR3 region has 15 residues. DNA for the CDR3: TGTGCCAGTAGTACCAAGGGACTCGGGGACTATGGCTACACCTTC. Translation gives CASSTKGLGDYGYTF. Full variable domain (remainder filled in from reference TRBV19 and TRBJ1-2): DGGITQSPKYLFRKEGQNVTLSCEQNLNHDAMYWYRQDPGQGLRLIYYSQIVNDFQKGDIAEGYSVSREKKESFPLTVTSAQKNPTAFYLCASSTKGLGDYGYTFGSGTRLTVV.

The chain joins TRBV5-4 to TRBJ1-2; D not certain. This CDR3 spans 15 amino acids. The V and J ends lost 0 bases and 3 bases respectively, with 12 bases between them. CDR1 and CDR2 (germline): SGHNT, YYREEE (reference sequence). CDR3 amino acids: CASSLGGREDYGYTF. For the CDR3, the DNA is TGTGCCAGCAGCTTGGGCGGAAGGGAGGACTATGGCTACACCTTC.